The 14 T cell receptor beta chains below were found in one sample sequenced in a study of blood T cell repertoires in COVID-19. The method was immunoSEQ multiplex PCR; TCRdb's version includes in-frame clones alone and lacks a portion of them. This table has roughly 17,000 clones, 70% to 90% appearing once. Sequencing input: peripheral blood. The receptors derive from an elderly man with acute or convalescent COVID-19.

This chain joins TRBV5-6 and TRBJ2-1; 7 bases align to TRBD1. The CDR3 spans 14 residues. The V segment lost 4 bases and the J segment 9 bases; nucleotides outside the gene matches: 10. CDR1 and CDR2 (germline): SGHDT, YYEEEE. In nucleotides, the CDR3 is TGTGCCAGCAGCGCCGGGACAGTTGAATTTGAGCAGTTCTTC. This codes for CASSAGTVEFEQFF.

This clone was counted a single time. The V and J genes are TRBV27 and TRBJ1-1; D uncertain. The CDR3 loop spans 14 amino acids. V was trimmed by 5 bases and J by 0 bases, leaving 10 bases between them. Germline CDR1 reads MNHEY; CDR2 reads SMNVEV (reference sequence). The CDR3 coding sequence is TGTGCCAGCAGTCCAACGAGGCTGAACACTGAAGCTTTCTTT. Protein: CASSPTRLNTEAFF.

The CDR3 bases are TGTGCCAGCAAGACAGGGGACGCCTACAATGAGCAGTTCTTC. Residues: CASKTGDAYNEQFF. The chain links TRBV19 to TRBJ2-1; TRBD1 matches at 8 bases. This CDR3 region has 14 residues. The trim removed 9 bases at V and 2 bases at J, leaving 6 bases unmatched. Germline V CDR1 and CDR2: LNHDA, SQIVND (reference sequence).

This chain links TRBV2 with TRBJ1-1, with a weak D call TRBD1 (5 bases). Trimming took off 6 bases at V and 5 bases at J, with 16 bases between the two ends. Germline assignment: CDR1 SNHLY and CDR2 FYNNEI. This CDR3 has 14 amino acids. The DNA of the CDR3 is TGTGCCAGCAGAACCAGGGTACTGGGGACTGAAGCTTTCTTT. Its protein product is CASRTRVLGTEAFF.

The genes are TRBV5-6 and TRBJ1-2, with a weak D call TRBD1 (6 bases). This CDR3 has 14 residues. Trimming cost V 0 bases and J 2 bases, with 8 bases left between them. Germline V gene lookup returns CDR1 SGHDT and CDR2 YYEEEE. The CDR3, as DNA: TGTGCCAGCAGCTTGGAGGGACAAAACTATGGCTACACCTTC. Its translation: CASSLEGQNYGYTF.

The V gene is TRBV3-1 (or the pseudogene TRBV3-2), the J gene TRBJ2-1; maybe TRBD2 (6 bases). The CDR3 extends over 16 amino acids. Germline CDR1 LGHDT, CDR2 YNNKEL (reference sequence). Trimming removed 3 bases from V and 0 bases from J, with 12 bases in between. In nucleotides, the CDR3 is TGTGCCAGCAGCCATGAGCGGGCAAGCTCCTACAATGAGCAGTTCTTC. The encoded protein is CASSHERASSYNEQFF.

The rearrangement links TRBV5-5 to TRBJ2-7, with a possible D match to TRBD2 (5 bases). Germline values: CDR1 SGHKS, CDR2 YYEKEE (reference sequence). This CDR3 has 14 residues. The V and J ends lost 2 bases and 3 bases respectively, with 12 bases between them. Written as DNA, the CDR3 is TGTGCCAGCAGCTTTGGGGAGCAGTACTACGAGCAGTACTTC. Protein sequence: CASSFGEQYYEQYF. The entire variable domain, with the rest obtained from reference TRBV5-5 and TRBJ2-7, is as follows: DAGVTQSPTHLIKTRGQQVTLRCSPISGHKSVSWYQQVLGQGPQFIFQYYEKEERGRGNFPDRFSARQFPNYSSELNVNALLLGDSALYLCASSFGEQYYEQYFGPGTRLTVT.

The chain links TRBV25-1 to TRBJ1-2, with 7 bases aligning to TRBD1. This CDR3 is 13 amino acids long. Germline CDR1 is MGHDK and CDR2 is SYGVNS. With 6 bases clipped from V and 3 bases from J, the junction kept 4 bases outside the gene matches. The DNA of the CDR3 is TGTGCCAGCAGATTAGGGACAGACTATGGCTACACCTTC. As protein: CASRLGTDYGYTF.

The chain joins TRBV7-3 to TRBJ2-3; 7 bases agree with TRBD2. CDR3 length equals 18 residues. Germline V gene sequence: CDR1 SGHTA, CDR2 FQGTGA. The V gene end was trimmed by 2 bases and the J gene end by 0 bases; junction bases not matched to a gene: 11. The CDR3 is CASSLGSRASGSTDTQYF. The CDR3 region has the DNA TGTGCCAGCAGCTTAGGTAGCAGGGCTAGCGGTAGCACAGATACGCAGTATTTT.

This chain uses TRBV7-6 with TRBJ2-1; TRBD2 aligns across 10 bases. J was trimmed by 2 bases and V by 5 bases; bases with no gene match: 9. The CDR3 sequence is 17 residues long. Per germline, CDR1 SGHVS and CDR2 FNYEAQ. CDR3 DNA sequence: TGTGCCAGCAGCCAACAGACTAGCGGGTTGACCTACAATGAGCAGTTCTTC. Protein product: CASSQQTSGLTYNEQFF. Drawing the rest from reference TRBV7-6 and TRBJ2-1, the complete variable domain is GAGVSQSPRYKVTKRGQDVALRCDPISGHVSLYWYRQALGQGPEFLTYFNYEAQQDKSGLPNDRFSAERPEGSISTLTIQRTEQRDSAMYRCASSQQTSGLTYNEQFFGPGTRLTVL.

The V and J genes are TRBV2 and TRBJ1-2; D uncertain. Trimming took 10 bases from V and 12 from J, leaving 21 bases between them. CDR3 size: 12 residues. Germline assignment: CDR1 SNHLY and CDR2 FYNNEI. CDR3 sequence (DNA): TGTGCCACGGGATTATCGGGGTTTGTCGACACCTTC. Residues: CATGLSGFVDTF.

The V gene is TRBV19, the J gene TRBJ2-7; 8 nucleotides match TRBD2. Germline V gives CDR1 LNHDA, CDR2 SQIVND (reference sequence). V shed 5 bases and J 12 bases; nucleotides not matched to a gene: 12. The length of the CDR3 is 13 residues. The DNA of the CDR3 is TGTGCCAGTAGTCTCCTACCTAGCGGGCCTAGGTACTTC. Encoded protein: CASSLLPSGPRYF.

The J gene is TRBJ1-6, the V gene TRBV3-1 (or the pseudogene TRBV3-2), with 8 bases aligning to TRBD1. With V trimmed by 1 base and J by 10 bases, 6 bases remained unmatched. CDR1 and CDR2 from the germline V gene are LGHDT and YNNKEL (reference sequence). The CDR3 has 15 residues. The CDR3 DNA sequence: TGTGCCAGCAGCCAAGGAGGACAGGGTAACTCACCCCTCCACTTT. Protein sequence: CASSQGGQGNSPLHF.

The genes are TRBV7-2 and TRBJ2-3; TRBD2 matches 10 bases. The CDR3 spans 16 residues. The V and J ends lost 5 bases and 2 bases, in that order; junction bases with no gene match: 7. CDR1 and CDR2 (germline): SGHTA, FQGNSA. CDR3: CASSPGAGGFTDTQYF. DNA for the CDR3: TGTGCCAGCAGCCCAGGAGCGGGAGGGTTCACAGATACGCAGTATTTT.